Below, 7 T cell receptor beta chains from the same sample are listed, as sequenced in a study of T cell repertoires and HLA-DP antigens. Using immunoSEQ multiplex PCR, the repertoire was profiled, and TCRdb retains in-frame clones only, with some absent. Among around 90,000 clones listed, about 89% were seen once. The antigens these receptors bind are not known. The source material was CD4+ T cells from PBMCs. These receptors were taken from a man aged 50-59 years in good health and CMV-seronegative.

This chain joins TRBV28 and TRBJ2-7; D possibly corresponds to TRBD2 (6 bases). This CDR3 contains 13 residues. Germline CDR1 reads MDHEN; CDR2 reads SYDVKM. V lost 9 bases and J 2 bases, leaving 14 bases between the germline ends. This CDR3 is CASFRELPYEQYF. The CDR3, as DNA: TGTGCCAGTTTCCGGGAGTTACCCTACGAGCAGTACTTC. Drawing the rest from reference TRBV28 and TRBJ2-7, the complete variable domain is DVKVTQSSRYLVKRTGEKVFLECVQDMDHENMFWYRQDPGLGLRLIYFSYDVKMKEKGDIPEGYSVSREKKERFSLILESASTNQTSMYLCASFRELPYEQYFGPGTRLTVT.

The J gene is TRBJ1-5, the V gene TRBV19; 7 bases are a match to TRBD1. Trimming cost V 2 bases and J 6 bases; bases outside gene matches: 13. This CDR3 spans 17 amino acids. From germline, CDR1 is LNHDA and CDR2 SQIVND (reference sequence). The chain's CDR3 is CASSISVRQGLTQPQHF. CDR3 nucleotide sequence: TGTGCCAGTAGTATATCTGTTAGACAGGGATTAACTCAGCCCCAGCATTTT. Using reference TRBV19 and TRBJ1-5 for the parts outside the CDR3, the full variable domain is DGGITQSPKYLFRKEGQNVTLSCEQNLNHDAMYWYRQDPGQGLRLIYYSQIVNDFQKGDIAEGYSVSREKKESFPLTVTSAQKNPTAFYLCASSISVRQGLTQPQHFGDGTRLSIL.

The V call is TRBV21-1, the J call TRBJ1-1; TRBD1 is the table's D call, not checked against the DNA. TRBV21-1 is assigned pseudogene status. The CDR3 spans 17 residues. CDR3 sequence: CASSKKGSQGGNTEAFF. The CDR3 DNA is TGTGCCAGCAGCAAAAAAGGGTCCCAGGGTGGAAACACTGAAGCTTTCTTT.

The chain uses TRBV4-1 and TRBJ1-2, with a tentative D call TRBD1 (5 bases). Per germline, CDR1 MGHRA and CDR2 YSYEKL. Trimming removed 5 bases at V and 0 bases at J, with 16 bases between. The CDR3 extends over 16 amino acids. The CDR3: CASSERGTVANYGYTF. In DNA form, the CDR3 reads TGCGCCAGCAGCGAGAGAGGGACCGTCGCTAACTATGGCTACACCTTC.

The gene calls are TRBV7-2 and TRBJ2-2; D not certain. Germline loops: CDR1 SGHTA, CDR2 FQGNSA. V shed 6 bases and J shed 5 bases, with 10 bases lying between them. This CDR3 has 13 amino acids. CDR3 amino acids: CASSIGLTGELFF. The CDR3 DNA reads TGTGCCAGCAGTATAGGTTTGACCGGGGAGCTGTTTTTT.

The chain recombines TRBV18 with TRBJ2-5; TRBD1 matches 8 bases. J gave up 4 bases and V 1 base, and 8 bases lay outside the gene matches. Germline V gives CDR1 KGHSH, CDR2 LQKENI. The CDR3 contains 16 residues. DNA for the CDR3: TGTGCCAGCTCACCACGCTCAGGGGGCTCGGGAGAGACCCAGTACTTC. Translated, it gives CASSPRSGGSGETQYF.

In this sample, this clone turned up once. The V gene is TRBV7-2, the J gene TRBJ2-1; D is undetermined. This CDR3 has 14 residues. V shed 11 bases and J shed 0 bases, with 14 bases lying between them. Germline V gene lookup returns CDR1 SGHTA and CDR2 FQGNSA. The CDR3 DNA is TGTGCCTCCAGCCTCGGTAGCTCCTACAATGAGCAGTTCTTC. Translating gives CASSLGSSYNEQFF.